The 5 T cell receptor beta chains below were found in one sample sequenced in a study of cytomegalovirus exposure and HLA in healthy donors. With 60 Vbeta and 13 Jbeta primers, the PCR was carried out. Measured with immunoSEQ multiplex PCR; TCRdb has only the in-frame clones, and not every one. Of more than 80,000 clones listed, about two thirds are singletons. Sequenced: PBMCs. These receptors were taken from a middle-aged man in good health and CMV-seronegative.

The J gene is TRBJ1-2, the V gene TRBV5-6, with a possible D match to TRBD1 (5 bases). Germline V gene data show CDR1 as SGHDT and CDR2 as YYEEEE. This CDR3 region has 16 residues. Trimming removed 4 bases from V and 2 bases from J, with 18 bases in between. CDR3 in amino acids: CASSPYRTFSNYGYTF. For the CDR3, the DNA is TGTGCCAGCAGCCCTTACCGGACATTCTCGAACTATGGCTACACCTTC.

The table lists this clone with a count of one. V and J are TRBV28 and TRBJ1-2; perhaps TRBD1 as D (5 bases). Germline CDR1 MDHEN, CDR2 SYDVKM. The length of the CDR3 is 14 residues. V was trimmed by 3 bases and J by 3 bases, leaving 11 bases between them. The CDR3 sequence is CASSLGWGHYGYTF. DNA of the CDR3: TGTGCCAGCAGTTTGGGCTGGGGCCACTATGGCTACACCTTC.

The chain joins TRBV5-4 to TRBJ2-1, with no clear D. V was pared by 0 bases and J by 4 bases, with 5 bases between. Germline V CDR1 and CDR2: SGHNT, YYREEE (reference sequence). The CDR3 contains 13 residues. The CDR3 DNA sequence: TGTGCCAGCAGCTTGGAACAGTACAATGAGCAGTTCTTC. Amino acids: CASSLEQYNEQFF.

This clone appeared a few times. J is TRBJ1-1 and V is TRBV5-6; maybe TRBD1 (6 bases). The V and J ends lost 0 bases and 5 bases respectively, with 17 bases between them. Germline V lookup: CDR1 SGHDT, CDR2 YYEEEE. The CDR3 runs to 16 residues. The CDR3: CASSLGWGRGATEAFF. CDR3 nucleotides: TGTGCCAGCAGCTTGGGGTGGGGGAGGGGGGCGACTGAAGCTTTCTTT. Using reference TRBV5-6 and TRBJ1-1 for the parts outside the CDR3, the full variable domain is DAGVTQSPTHLIKTRGQQVTLRCSPKSGHDTVSWYQQALGQGPQFIFQYYEEEERQRGNFPDRFSGHQFPNYSSELNVNALLLGDSALYLCASSLGWGRGATEAFFGQGTRLTVV.

This clone was seen many times. This chain links TRBV18 with TRBJ2-1; the match to TRBD2 covers 7 bases. The CDR3 length is 16 residues. CDR1 and CDR2 (germline): KGHSH, LQKENI. With V trimmed by 3 bases and J by 7 bases, 12 bases remained unmatched. CDR3 region: CASSPLAVRGRNEQFF. The CDR3 DNA reads TGTGCCAGCTCACCGCTAGCGGTCCGAGGTAGGAATGAGCAGTTCTTC.